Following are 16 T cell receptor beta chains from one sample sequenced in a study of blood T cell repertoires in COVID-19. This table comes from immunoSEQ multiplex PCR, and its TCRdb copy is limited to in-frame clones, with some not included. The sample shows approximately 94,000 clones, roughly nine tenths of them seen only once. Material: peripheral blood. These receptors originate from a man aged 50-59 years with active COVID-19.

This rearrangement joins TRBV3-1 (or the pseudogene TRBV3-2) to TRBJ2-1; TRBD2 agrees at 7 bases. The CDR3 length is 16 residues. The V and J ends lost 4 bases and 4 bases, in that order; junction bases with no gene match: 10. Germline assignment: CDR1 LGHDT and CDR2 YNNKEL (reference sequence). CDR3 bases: TGTGCCAGCAGCCTGTTGGCAGCGGGGAGGTACAATGAGCAGTTCTTC. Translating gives CASSLLAAGRYNEQFF.

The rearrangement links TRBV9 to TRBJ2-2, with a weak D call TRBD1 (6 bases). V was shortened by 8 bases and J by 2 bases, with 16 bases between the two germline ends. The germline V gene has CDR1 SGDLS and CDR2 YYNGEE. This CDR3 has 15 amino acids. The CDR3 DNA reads TGTGCCAGTCAACGGGACATAATCAACACCGGGGAGCTGTTTTTT. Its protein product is CASQRDIINTGELFF.

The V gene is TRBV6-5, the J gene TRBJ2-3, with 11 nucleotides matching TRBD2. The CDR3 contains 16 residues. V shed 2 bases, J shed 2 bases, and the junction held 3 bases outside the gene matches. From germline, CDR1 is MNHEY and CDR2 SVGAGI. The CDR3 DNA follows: TGTGCCAGCAGTTACCTAGCGGGGGGAATCACAGATACGCAGTATTTT. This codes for CASSYLAGGITDTQYF.

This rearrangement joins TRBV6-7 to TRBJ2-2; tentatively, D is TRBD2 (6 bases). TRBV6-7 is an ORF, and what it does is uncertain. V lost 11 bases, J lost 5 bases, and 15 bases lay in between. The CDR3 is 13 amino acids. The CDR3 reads CAPGDVETGELFF. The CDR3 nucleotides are TGTGCCCCGGGGGACGTTGAGACCGGGGAGCTGTTTTTT.

The chain's CDR3 is CASSPRDSGNTIYF. In DNA form, the CDR3 reads TGTGCCAGCAGCCCCAGGGACTCTGGAAACACCATATATTTT. J is TRBJ1-3 and V is TRBV7-9, with a possible D match to TRBD1 (5 bases). This CDR3 is built from 14 residues. Germline CDR1 SEHNR, CDR2 FQNEAQ (reference sequence). V was trimmed by 5 bases and J by 0 bases, leaving 8 bases between them.

CDR3: CASGDQGNPSNEQFF. DNA for the CDR3: TGTGCCAGCGGCGACCAGGGTAACCCTTCGAATGAGCAGTTCTTC. The genes are TRBV6-5 and TRBJ2-1, with TRBD1 as a possible D gene (5 bases). Trimming shortened V by 8 bases and J by 7 bases, and 21 bases separated the two germline ends. Germline CDR1 MNHEY, CDR2 SVGAGI. The CDR3 covers 15 residues.

The CDR3 DNA reads TGTGCCAGCAGTGAAGCGCGGCTACAAGAGACCCAGTACTTC. Translated, it gives CASSEARLQETQYF. The V call is TRBV2, the J call TRBJ2-5; D gene uncertain. The CDR3 sequence is 14 residues long. CDR1 and CDR2 from the germline V gene are SNHLY and FYNNEI. Trimming took off 0 bases at V and 2 bases at J, with 7 bases between the two ends.

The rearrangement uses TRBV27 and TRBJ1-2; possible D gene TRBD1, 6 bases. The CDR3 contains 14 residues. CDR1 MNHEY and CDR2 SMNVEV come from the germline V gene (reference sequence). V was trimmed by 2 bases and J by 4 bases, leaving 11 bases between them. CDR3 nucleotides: TGTGCCAGCAGTTTAACAGGGAAGTCCTATGGCTACACCTTC. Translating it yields CASSLTGKSYGYTF.

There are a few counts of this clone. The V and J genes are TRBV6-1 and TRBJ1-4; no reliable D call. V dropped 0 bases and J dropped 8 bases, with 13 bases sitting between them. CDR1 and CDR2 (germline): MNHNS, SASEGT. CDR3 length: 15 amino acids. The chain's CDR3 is CASSEASGGGEKLFF. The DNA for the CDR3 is TGTGCCAGCAGTGAAGCGTCAGGCGGCGGGGAAAAACTGTTTTTT.

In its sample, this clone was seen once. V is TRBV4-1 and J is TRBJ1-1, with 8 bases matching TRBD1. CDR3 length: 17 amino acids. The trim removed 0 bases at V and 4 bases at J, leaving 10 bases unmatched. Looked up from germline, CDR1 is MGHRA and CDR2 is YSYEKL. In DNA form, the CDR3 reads TGCGCCAGCAGCCAAGATCTGGCAGGGGGCTTCGGCACTGAAGCTTTCTTT. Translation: CASSQDLAGGFGTEAFF.

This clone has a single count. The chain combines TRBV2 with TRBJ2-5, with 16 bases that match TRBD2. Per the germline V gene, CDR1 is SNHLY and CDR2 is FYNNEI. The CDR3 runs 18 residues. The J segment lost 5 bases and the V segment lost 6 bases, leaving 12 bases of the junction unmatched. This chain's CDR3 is CASSRPPGLAGGRETQYF. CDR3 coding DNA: TGTGCCAGCAGCCGCCCTCCGGGACTAGCGGGGGGGCGTGAGACCCAGTACTTC.

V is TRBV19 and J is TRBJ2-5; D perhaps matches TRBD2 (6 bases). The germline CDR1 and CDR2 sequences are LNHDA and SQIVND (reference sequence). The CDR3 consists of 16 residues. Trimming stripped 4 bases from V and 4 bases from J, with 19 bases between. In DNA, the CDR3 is TGTGCCAGTAGTACTTCAGATACTAGCATTCGAGAGACCCAGTACTTC. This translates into CASSTSDTSIRETQYF. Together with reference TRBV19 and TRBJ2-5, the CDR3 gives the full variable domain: DGGITQSPKYLFRKEGQNVTLSCEQNLNHDAMYWYRQDPGQGLRLIYYSQIVNDFQKGDIAEGYSVSREKKESFPLTVTSAQKNPTAFYLCASSTSDTSIRETQYFGPGTRLLVL.

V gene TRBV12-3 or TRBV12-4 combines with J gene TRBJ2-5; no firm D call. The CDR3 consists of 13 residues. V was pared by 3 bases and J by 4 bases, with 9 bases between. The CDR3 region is CASSFQVTETQYF. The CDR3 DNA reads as TGTGCCAGCAGTTTTCAGGTTACAGAGACCCAGTACTTC.

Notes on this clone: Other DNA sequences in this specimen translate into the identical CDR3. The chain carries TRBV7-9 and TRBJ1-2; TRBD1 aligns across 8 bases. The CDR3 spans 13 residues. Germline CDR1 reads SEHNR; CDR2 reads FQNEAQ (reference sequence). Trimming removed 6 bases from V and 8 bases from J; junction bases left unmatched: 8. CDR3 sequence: CASSTDRDGGYTF. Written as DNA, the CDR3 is TGTGCCAGCAGTACGGACAGGGATGGGGGCTACACCTTC.

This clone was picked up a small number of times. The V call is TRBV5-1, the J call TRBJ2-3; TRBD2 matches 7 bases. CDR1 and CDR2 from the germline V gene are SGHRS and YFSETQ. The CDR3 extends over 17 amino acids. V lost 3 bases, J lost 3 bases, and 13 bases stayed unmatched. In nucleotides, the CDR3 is TGCGCCAGCAGCTCCGCGCGGGGGAACCGATTAACAGATACGCAGTATTTT. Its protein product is CASSSARGNRLTDTQYF.

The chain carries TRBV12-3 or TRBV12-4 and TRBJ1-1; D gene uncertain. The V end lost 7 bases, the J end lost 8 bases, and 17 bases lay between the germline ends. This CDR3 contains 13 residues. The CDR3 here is CASNGSGRREAFF. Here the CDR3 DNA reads TGTGCCAGCAATGGGTCGGGTCGGAGAGAAGCTTTCTTT.